A selection of T cell receptor beta chains follows, all from one sample in a study of shared clonotypes between healthy human individuals. Clones were sequenced by immunoSEQ multiplex PCR, and TCRdb holds only the in-frame ones, with some missing. The repertoire holds 650,000 to 800,000 clones, about 92% seen once, with about a quarter in the top ten. What was sequenced was naive CD8+ T cells sorted from blood. Receptors originate from a man aged 25 to 45 in good health. Each CDR3 is given without its conserved first and last residue. The order of the fields is V gene, D gene, J gene, CDR3 protein. A D gene is named only where the DNA matches it firmly.

v_gene: TRBV28; d_gene: TRBD1; j_gene: TRBJ2-7; CDR3aa: ASSTTQGWYEQY
v_gene: TRBV5-1; d_gene: TRBD2; j_gene: TRBJ2-7; CDR3aa: ASTRTSGYPEQY
v_gene: TRBV11-2; d_gene: NA; j_gene: TRBJ2-7; CDR3aa: ASRPPVSYEQY
v_gene: TRBV2; d_gene: TRBD2; j_gene: TRBJ2-7; CDR3aa: ASSGEGISYEQY
v_gene: TRBV6-1; d_gene: NA; j_gene: TRBJ2-1; CDR3aa: ASSETQGDGF
v_gene: TRBV27; d_gene: NA; j_gene: TRBJ1-1; CDR3aa: ASSQGISGTEAF
v_gene: TRBV23-1; d_gene: NA; j_gene: TRBJ1-2; CDR3aa: ASSQSLTIPGQHYGYT
v_gene: TRBV5-5; d_gene: NA; j_gene: TRBJ2-7; CDR3aa: ASSLSPYEQY
v_gene: TRBV2; d_gene: NA; j_gene: TRBJ2-3; CDR3aa: ASSEDPDTQY
v_gene: TRBV19; d_gene: TRBD1; j_gene: TRBJ1-1; CDR3aa: ASSIDPGQLQLEAF
v_gene: TRBV5-1; d_gene: NA; j_gene: TRBJ2-3; CDR3aa: ASGTTSTDTQY
v_gene: TRBV5-1; d_gene: NA; j_gene: TRBJ2-1; CDR3aa: ASSFGLANYNEQF
v_gene: TRBV7-9; d_gene: TRBD1; j_gene: TRBJ2-1; CDR3aa: ASSDPDRNTYNEQF
v_gene: TRBV4-3; d_gene: TRBD1; j_gene: TRBJ2-1; CDR3aa: ASSQGGYGTGGQF
v_gene: TRBV27; d_gene: NA; j_gene: TRBJ1-2; CDR3aa: ASRAGSFYGYT
v_gene: TRBV4-3; d_gene: NA; j_gene: TRBJ1-2; CDR3aa: ASSQDMAGATNYGYT
v_gene: TRBV6-1; d_gene: NA; j_gene: TRBJ1-2; CDR3aa: ASGRTDSNYGYT
v_gene: TRBV28; d_gene: NA; j_gene: TRBJ2-7; CDR3aa: ASSYSYEQY